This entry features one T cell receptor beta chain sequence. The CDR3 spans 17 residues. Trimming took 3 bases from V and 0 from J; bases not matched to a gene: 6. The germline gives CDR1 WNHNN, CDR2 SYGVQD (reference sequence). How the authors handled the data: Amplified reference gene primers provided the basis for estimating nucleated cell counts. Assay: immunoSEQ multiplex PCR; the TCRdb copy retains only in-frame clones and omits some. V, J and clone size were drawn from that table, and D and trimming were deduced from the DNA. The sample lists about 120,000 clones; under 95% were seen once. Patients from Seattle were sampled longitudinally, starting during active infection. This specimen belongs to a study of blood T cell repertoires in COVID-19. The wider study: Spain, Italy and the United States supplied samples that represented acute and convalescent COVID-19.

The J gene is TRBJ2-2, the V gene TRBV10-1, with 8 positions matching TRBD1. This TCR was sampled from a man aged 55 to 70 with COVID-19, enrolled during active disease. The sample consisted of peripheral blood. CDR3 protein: CASSDPGQDANTGELFF. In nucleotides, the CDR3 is TGCGCCAGCAGTGACCCGGGACAGGACGCGAACACCGGGGAGCTGTTTTTT.